These 15 T cell receptor beta chains were all obtained from the same sample, sequenced in a study of blood T cell repertoires in COVID-19. Here immunoSEQ multiplex PCR was the method, and the copy in TCRdb shows in-frame clones only, minus some. The data show approximately 60,000 clones, with 76% seen just once and approximately 20% held by the top ten. Specimen: peripheral blood. Receptors originate from a man over 45 with active or convalescent COVID-19.

The chain employs TRBV9 and TRBJ2-2; TRBD2 matches 11 bases. V dropped 3 bases and J dropped 7; count of bases not matched to a gene: 8. The CDR3 is made up of 16 amino acids. Germline values: CDR1 SGDLS, CDR2 YYNGEE. In nucleotides, the CDR3 is TGTGCCAGCAGCGGTAGCGGGGGGGCCTATTTCGGGGAGCTGTTTTTT. Amino acids: CASSGSGGAYFGELFF.

This clone was found a few times. The V call is TRBV6-4, the J call TRBJ1-2; D gene uncertain. V was pared by 9 bases and J by 4 bases, with 6 bases between. CDR3 length: 10 amino acids. Germline-derived CDR1 and CDR2 are MRHNA and SNTAGT. CDR3 protein: CARSSYGYTF. The CDR3, as DNA: TGTGCCAGATCGTCCTATGGCTACACCTTC.

There are a few counts of this clone. This rearrangement joins TRBV27 to TRBJ1-5; no clear D gene. V was shortened by 6 bases and J by 7 bases, with 16 bases between the two germline ends. This CDR3 has 14 residues. Germline values: CDR1 MNHEY, CDR2 SMNVEV (reference sequence). The DNA for the CDR3 is TGTGCCAGCAGCCGGTTAAGCGATAGCCAGCCCCAGCATTTT. This encodes CASSRLSDSQPQHF.

The genes are TRBV11-2 and TRBJ2-1; 11 bases map to TRBD2. Germline V gives CDR1 SGHAT, CDR2 FQNNGV. The CDR3 has 16 residues. V lost 5 bases to trimming and J lost 4 bases; unmatched junction nucleotides: 7. Here the CDR3 reads CASSLPLAGGYNEQFF. CDR3 coding DNA: TGTGCCAGCAGCCTCCCGCTAGCGGGGGGATACAATGAGCAGTTCTTC.

The J gene is TRBJ1-2, the V gene TRBV19; TRBD1 matches 7 bases. The CDR3 loop spans 17 amino acids. J was trimmed by 2 bases and V by 2 bases; bases with no gene match: 11. Germline values: CDR1 LNHDA, CDR2 SQIVND (reference sequence). CDR3 bases: TGTGCCAGTAGTATACCGGCGCAGGGGGTATACAACTATGGCTACACCTTC. This encodes CASSIPAQGVYNYGYTF.

The chain recombines TRBV5-5 with TRBJ1-1, with D maybe TRBD1 (6 bases). CDR1 is SGHKS and CDR2 is YYEKEE in the germline V gene (reference sequence). CDR3 length equals 15 residues. Trimming removed 0 bases from V and 4 bases from J, with 13 bases in between. The CDR3 reads CASSLADSKFTEAFF. As DNA, the CDR3 is TGTGCCAGCAGCTTGGCGGACAGCAAGTTCACTGAAGCTTTCTTT. Looking up the rest from reference TRBV5-5 and TRBJ1-1 gives the full variable domain: DAGVTQSPTHLIKTRGQQVTLRCSPISGHKSVSWYQQVLGQGPQFIFQYYEKEERGRGNFPDRFSARQFPNYSSELNVNALLLGDSALYLCASSLADSKFTEAFFGQGTRLTVV.

CDR3 sequence reads: CASSAQGSNQPQHF. CDR3 bases: TGCGCCAGCAGCGCACAGGGAAGCAATCAGCCCCAGCATTTT. The genes are TRBV10-2 and TRBJ1-5; D is possibly TRBD1 (6 bases). Trimming cost V 6 bases and J 1 base, with 10 bases left between them. The CDR3 has 14 residues. Per the germline V gene, CDR1 is WSHSY and CDR2 is SAAADI.

This clone is a singleton in its sample. This sequence joins TRBV12-3 or TRBV12-4 and TRBJ2-5; D gene uncertain. There are 12 residues in the CDR3. V was shortened by 3 bases and J by 7 bases, with 9 bases between the two germline ends. DNA for the CDR3: TGTGCCAGCAGTTTTTTCCCGGGGACCCAGTACTTC. Translation gives CASSFFPGTQYF.

The chain employs TRBV2 and TRBJ2-7, with 8 bases identical to TRBD1. The J segment lost 0 bases and the V segment lost 4 bases, leaving 8 bases of the junction unmatched. Germline V lookup: CDR1 SNHLY, CDR2 FYNNEI. This CDR3 region has 16 residues. CDR3 DNA sequence: TGTGCCAGCAGTGTAGGGCCCGGACAGGGCTCCTACGAGCAGTACTTC. Its translation: CASSVGPGQGSYEQYF.

The CDR3 loop reads CASSRGGEGNTIYF. DNA for the CDR3: TGTGCCAGCAGCCGGGGGGGGGAAGGAAACACCATATATTTT. The genes are TRBV5-4 and TRBJ1-3, with D perhaps TRBD1 (5 bases). Trimming removed 4 bases from V and 4 bases from J, with 12 bases in between. Per the germline V gene, CDR1 is SGHNT and CDR2 is YYREEE (reference sequence). CDR3 length equals 14 residues. Together with reference TRBV5-4 and TRBJ1-3, the CDR3 gives the full variable domain: ETGVTQSPTHLIKTRGQQVTLRCSSQSGHNTVSWYQQALGQGPQFIFQYYREEENGRGNFPPRFSGLQFPNYSSELNVNALELDDSALYLCASSRGGEGNTIYFGEGSWLTVV.

This clone was observed at least ten times. The chain links TRBV27 to TRBJ2-7; TRBD2 might be the D (6 bases). Trimming took 11 bases from V and 0 from J, leaving 11 bases between them. Germline CDR1 MNHEY, CDR2 SMNVEV (reference sequence). The CDR3 totals 12 residues. The DNA of the CDR3 is TGTGCCGCCGGGGGAAGCTCCTACGAGCAGTACTTC. As protein: CAAGGSSYEQYF.

The chain carries TRBV5-6 and TRBJ1-2; the match to TRBD1 covers 7 bases. CDR1 is SGHDT, CDR2 YYEEEE, per germline. This CDR3 comprises 13 residues. With 3 bases clipped from V and 6 bases from J, the junction kept 5 bases outside the gene matches. The CDR3 is CASSWPGTDGYTF. The CDR3 coding sequence is TGTGCCAGCAGCTGGCCCGGGACAGATGGCTACACCTTC.

The chain combines TRBV7-2 with TRBJ1-2; D is undetermined. Germline-derived CDR1 and CDR2 are SGHTA and FQGNSA. The CDR3 runs 14 residues. Trimming stripped 7 bases from V and 9 bases from J, with 21 bases between. CDR3 sequence: CASTPESLRSSYTF. The CDR3 nucleotides read TGTGCCAGCACCCCAGAATCCTTGAGGAGTAGCTACACCTTC. Using reference TRBV7-2 and TRBJ1-2 for the parts outside the CDR3, the full variable domain is GAGVSQSPSNKVTEKGKDVELRCDPISGHTALYWYRQSLGQGLEFLIYFQGNSAPDKSGLPSDRFSAERTGGSVSTLTIQRTQQEDSAVYLCASTPESLRSSYTFGSGTRLTVV.

The chain combines TRBV7-6 with TRBJ2-1, with TRBD2 matching 7 bases. CDR3 length: 17 amino acids. Germline V gene sequence: CDR1 SGHVS, CDR2 FNYEAQ. Trimming removed 3 bases from V and 6 bases from J; junction bases left unmatched: 14. CDR3 nucleotide sequence: TGTGCCAGCAGCTTCATGGGCGGGAGAGGGTACGGCAATGAGCAGTTCTTC. This gives the protein CASSFMGGRGYGNEQFF.

A few counts support this clone. The chain combines TRBV3-1 (or the pseudogene TRBV3-2) with TRBJ1-1; D perhaps matches TRBD1 (5 bases). CDR3 length: 14 residues. Germline V CDR1 and CDR2: LGHDT, YNNKEL (reference sequence). V shed 3 bases and J shed 1 base, with 9 bases lying between them. CDR3 sequence (DNA): TGTGCCAGCAGCCAGGGAGGGGCGAACACTGAAGCTTTCTTT. Protein sequence: CASSQGGANTEAFF.